This passage covers 24 T cell receptor beta chains from one sample sequenced in a study of blood T cell repertoires in COVID-19. Sequenced by immunoSEQ multiplex PCR; TCRdb stores in-frame clones only, minus some. The top ten hold around 3.3% of the sample, which has some 120,000 clones, approximately 85% seen once. The specimen sequenced was peripheral blood. Every receptor here comes from a woman older than 75 with COVID-19, enrolled during active disease.

This clone was recorded a few times. The chain joins TRBV27 to TRBJ2-7, with D maybe TRBD1 (5 bases). The germline V and J ends were trimmed by 1 base and 5 bases, with 12 bases remaining between them. The CDR3 has 14 residues. The germline gives CDR1 MNHEY, CDR2 SMNVEV (reference sequence). The CDR3 protein is CASSLYQGTDEQYF. The CDR3 nucleotides are TGTGCCAGCAGTTTATATCAGGGAACGGACGAGCAGTACTTC.

The chain couples TRBV5-5 to TRBJ2-1, with D perhaps TRBD1 (6 bases). Germline V CDR1 and CDR2: SGHKS, YYEKEE (reference sequence). V lost 4 bases to trimming and J lost 5 bases, with 16 bases between them. This CDR3 is built from 15 residues. CDR3 DNA sequence: TGTGCCAGCAGCCTTTATCCAGGGGTGGACAATGAGCAGTTCTTC. As protein: CASSLYPGVDNEQFF. Full variable domain (missing parts from reference TRBV5-5 and TRBJ2-1): DAGVTQSPTHLIKTRGQQVTLRCSPISGHKSVSWYQQVLGQGPQFIFQYYEKEERGRGNFPDRFSARQFPNYSSELNVNALLLGDSALYLCASSLYPGVDNEQFFGPGTRLTVL.

V gene TRBV7-2 combines with J gene TRBJ2-7, with D tentatively TRBD2 (5 bases). Trimming shortened V by 1 base and J by 0 bases, and 7 bases separated the two germline ends. Germline loops: CDR1 SGHTA, CDR2 FQGNSA. The CDR3 extends over 14 amino acids. The DNA of the CDR3 is TGTGCCAGCAGCTTAGTTCGGGGCTCCTACGAGCAGTACTTC. Translating gives CASSLVRGSYEQYF.

CDR3: CASSQDLSGTSIDTQYF. The CDR3 coding sequence is TGTGCCAGCAGCCAAGATCTTTCTGGGACTAGCATCGATACGCAGTATTTT. This rearrangement joins TRBV14 to TRBJ2-3; 9 positions agree with TRBD2. The CDR3 length is 17 residues. The V segment lost 0 bases and the J segment 6 bases; nucleotides outside the gene matches: 10. CDR1 and CDR2 (germline): SGHDN, FVKESK. Full variable domain (missing parts from reference TRBV14 and TRBJ2-3): EAGVTQFPSHSVIEKGQTVTLRCDPISGHDNLYWYRRVMGKEIKFLLHFVKESKQDESGMPNNRFLAERTGGTYSTLKVQPAELEDSGVYFCASSQDLSGTSIDTQYFGPGTRLTVL.

V gene TRBV5-1 combines with J gene TRBJ1-1; D gene ambiguous. With 0 bases removed from V and 4 bases from J, the gap between germline ends came to 7 bases. In germline, CDR1 is SGHRS, CDR2 YFSETQ. The CDR3 covers 13 residues. The CDR3 protein is CASSLVSSTEAFF. In nucleotides, the CDR3 is TGCGCCAGCAGCTTGGTTTCGTCCACTGAAGCTTTCTTT.

The chain joins TRBV2 to TRBJ2-1; D is perhaps TRBD2 (6 bases). CDR1 is SNHLY, CDR2 FYNNEI, per germline. The ends were cut back, 8 bases at V and 4 bases at J, with 12 bases in the middle. The length of the CDR3 is 13 residues. CDR3 loop: CASGGDLYNEQFF. The CDR3 DNA reads TGTGCCAGCGGAGGGGACTTATACAATGAGCAGTTCTTC. Full variable domain (rest looked up from reference TRBV2 and TRBJ2-1): EPEVTQTPSHQVTQMGQEVILRCVPISNHLYFYWYRQILGQKVEFLVSFYNNEISEKSEIFDDQFSVERPDGSNFTLKIRSTKLEDSAMYFCASGGDLYNEQFFGPGTRLTVL.

The V and J genes are TRBV2 and TRBJ2-7, with D unclear. Trimming removed 3 bases at V and 9 bases at J, with 15 bases between. The CDR3 runs to 13 residues. Germline CDR1 is SNHLY and CDR2 is FYNNEI. The CDR3: CASSDQPLGWQYF. CDR3 DNA sequence: TGTGCCAGCAGTGATCAACCTCTCGGGTGGCAGTACTTC.

The CDR3 DNA reads TGTGCCAGCAGACTCTCCTACGAGCAGTACTTC. It codes for CASRLSYEQYF. V and J are TRBV7-3 and TRBJ2-7; no clear D. Germline V gene lookup returns CDR1 SGHTA and CDR2 FQGTGA. V was cut by 6 bases and J by 0 bases, with 3 bases left in between. The CDR3 consists of 11 residues. The entire variable domain, with the rest obtained from reference TRBV7-3 and TRBJ2-7, is as follows: GAGVSQTPSNKVTEKGKYVELRCDPISGHTALYWYRQSLGQGPEFLIYFQGTGAADDSGLPNDRFFAVRPEGSVSTLKIQRTERGDSAVYLCASRLSYEQYFGPGTRLTVT.

This sequence joins TRBV10-3 and TRBJ2-2; TRBD1 agrees at 7 bases. Germline assignment: CDR1 ENHRY and CDR2 SYGVKD. V trimming: 6 bases; J trimming: 0 bases; junction bases outside the gene matches: 4. The CDR3 covers 15 residues. The CDR3 reads CAISSGTANTGELFF. The CDR3 DNA reads as TGTGCCATCAGCTCCGGGACAGCGAACACCGGGGAGCTGTTTTTT.

The CDR3 DNA reads as TGCAGCGGCAAGGGGGTAGCGGGAGCAGAGGTGGAGCAGTTCTTC. Its protein product is CSGKGVAGAEVEQFF. V and J are TRBV29-1 and TRBJ2-1, with 9 bases matching TRBD2. V was pared by 7 bases and J by 10 bases, with 17 bases of the junction left unmatched. Germline V gene sequence: CDR1 SQVTM, CDR2 ANQGSEA. The CDR3 is 15 amino acids.

The J gene is TRBJ2-1, the V gene TRBV20-1, with a tentative D call TRBD2 (5 bases). The CDR3 is made up of 13 amino acids. V was shortened by 3 bases and J by 10 bases, with 16 bases between the two germline ends. Germline-derived CDR1 and CDR2 are DFQATT and SNEGSKA (reference sequence). This CDR3 is CSASRIGLNEQFF. The CDR3 bases are TGCAGTGCTAGTCGGATTGGACTTAACGAGCAGTTCTTC.

V and J are TRBV5-4 and TRBJ2-1, with TRBD2 matching 9 bases. The V segment lost 3 bases and the J segment 9 bases; nucleotides outside the gene matches: 4. In germline, CDR1 is SGHNT, CDR2 YYREEE (reference sequence). CDR3 length: 13 amino acids. The CDR3 spells CASSYGTSFEQFF. CDR3 coding DNA: TGTGCCAGCAGCTATGGGACTAGCTTTGAGCAGTTCTTC.

V usage is TRBV6-2 or TRBV6-3 and J usage is TRBJ1-5; weak D call: TRBD1 (6 bases). The CDR3 has 15 amino acids. CDR1 and CDR2 (germline): MNHEY, SVGEGT. V was cut by 5 bases and J by 5 bases, with 16 bases left in between. DNA of the CDR3: TGTGCCAGCAGTGTCCCCGGGACAATGTATCAGCCCCAGCATTTT. Translation: CASSVPGTMYQPQHF.

The chain combines TRBV28 with TRBJ1-2; TRBD1 matches at 9 bases. The germline V gene has CDR1 MDHEN and CDR2 SYDVKM. The length of the CDR3 is 13 residues. With 8 bases clipped from V and 3 bases from J, the junction kept 4 bases outside the gene matches. The DNA of the CDR3 is TGTGCCAGCTGGACAGGGGCGGACTATGGCTACACCTTC. Its protein product is CASWTGADYGYTF.

This chain joins TRBV28 and TRBJ2-7; 7 bases align to TRBD2. There are 15 residues in the CDR3. CDR1 MDHEN and CDR2 SYDVKM come from the germline V gene. V gave up 3 bases and J gave up 4 bases; unmatched junction bases: 9. The CDR3 sequence: CASSFVGEGRYEQYF. For the CDR3, the DNA is TGTGCCAGCAGTTTCGTCGGGGAGGGCCGGTACGAGCAGTACTTC.

The chain carries TRBV6-6 and TRBJ1-5; D might be TRBD1 (5 bases). Germline CDR1 reads MNHNY; CDR2 reads SVGAGI (reference sequence). The V end lost 3 bases, the J end lost 7 bases, and 13 bases lay between the germline ends. The CDR3 totals 14 residues. The CDR3 region is CASSYSQGSQPQHF. The CDR3 coding sequence is TGTGCCAGCAGTTATTCCCAGGGTTCCCAGCCCCAGCATTTT.

The rearrangement links TRBV25-1 to TRBJ2-7, with D possibly matching TRBD1 (6 bases). Trimming shortened V by 8 bases and J by 2 bases, and 22 bases separated the two germline ends. The CDR3 is made up of 16 amino acids. CDR1 and CDR2 (germline): MGHDK, SYGVNS. CDR3 sequence reads: CASGTSLRGSTYEQYF. CDR3 in DNA: TGTGCCAGCGGAACCTCCTTGAGGGGGAGTACCTACGAGCAGTACTTC.

This chain joins TRBV19 and TRBJ1-6; D gene unclear. In germline, CDR1 is LNHDA, CDR2 SQIVND (reference sequence). V lost 5 bases, J lost 7 bases, and 9 bases lay in between. This CDR3 is 13 amino acids long. For the CDR3, the DNA is TGTGCCAGTAGTGGGGAGGTCAATTCACCCCTCCACTTT. It codes for CASSGEVNSPLHF.

The chain couples TRBV28 to TRBJ1-6; 9 bases are shared with TRBD1. The V and J ends lost 5 bases and 9 bases, in that order; junction bases with no gene match: 20. Germline V gives CDR1 MDHEN, CDR2 SYDVKM. CDR3 length: 19 amino acids. Here the CDR3 DNA reads TGTGCCAGCAGTATACGGGACAGGGCACCACGCTACGGGTTTTCACCCCTCCACTTT. Encoded protein: CASSIRDRAPRYGFSPLHF. The whole variable domain, filled in from reference TRBV28 and TRBJ1-6, reads DVKVTQSSRYLVKRTGEKVFLECVQDMDHENMFWYRQDPGLGLRLIYFSYDVKMKEKGDIPEGYSVSREKKERFSLILESASTNQTSMYLCASSIRDRAPRYGFSPLHFGNGTRLTVT.

This chain joins TRBV2 and TRBJ2-7, with a tentative D call TRBD1 (6 bases). Trimming cost V 7 bases and J 1 base, with 14 bases left between them. The germline gives CDR1 SNHLY, CDR2 FYNNEI. This CDR3 is built from 14 residues. The CDR3 region has the DNA TGTGCCAGCACCAGGGGAGTAAGATCCTACGAGCAGTACTTC. Translating gives CASTRGVRSYEQYF.

The gene calls are TRBV7-2 and TRBJ2-3; D remains ambiguous. V dropped 5 bases and J dropped 5 bases, with 11 bases sitting between them. The CDR3 runs to 13 residues. Germline loops: CDR1 SGHTA, CDR2 FQGNSA. For the CDR3, the DNA is TGTGCCAGCAGCCCCCGACAAGGAGATACGCAGTATTTT. This encodes CASSPRQGDTQYF. Using reference TRBV7-2 and TRBJ2-3 for the parts outside the CDR3, the full variable domain is GAGVSQSPSNKVTEKGKDVELRCDPISGHTALYWYRQSLGQGLEFLIYFQGNSAPDKSGLPSDRFSAERTGGSVSTLTIQRTQQEDSAVYLCASSPRQGDTQYFGPGTRLTVL.

The chain joins TRBV5-1 to TRBJ2-5; D perhaps matches TRBD2 (5 bases). This CDR3 is 14 amino acids long. With 0 bases removed from V and 4 bases from J, the gap between germline ends came to 10 bases. The germline CDR1 and CDR2 sequences are SGHRS and YFSETQ. In nucleotides, the CDR3 is TGCGCCAGCAGCTTGGCGGACTCGAGAGAGACCCAGTACTTC. Residues: CASSLADSRETQYF.

The V and J genes are TRBV6-2 or TRBV6-3 and TRBJ2-2; D is undetermined. The CDR3 spans 15 residues. The V and J ends lost 1 base and 10 bases respectively, with 16 bases between them. Germline CDR1 reads MNHEY; CDR2 reads SVGEGT. The CDR3 coding sequence is TGTGCCAGCAGTTACTTTGTAGCTTGGCCCGAGGAGCTGTTTTTT. It codes for CASSYFVAWPEELFF.

Written as DNA, the CDR3 is TGTGCCAGCTCATGGAGGGACAGCCAAGAGACCCAGTACTTC. Translation: CASSWRDSQETQYF. The chain employs TRBV18 and TRBJ2-5; D possibly corresponds to TRBD1 (7 bases). Germline loops: CDR1 KGHSH, CDR2 LQKENI. This CDR3 region has 14 residues. V lost 5 bases and J 1 base, leaving 11 bases between the germline ends.